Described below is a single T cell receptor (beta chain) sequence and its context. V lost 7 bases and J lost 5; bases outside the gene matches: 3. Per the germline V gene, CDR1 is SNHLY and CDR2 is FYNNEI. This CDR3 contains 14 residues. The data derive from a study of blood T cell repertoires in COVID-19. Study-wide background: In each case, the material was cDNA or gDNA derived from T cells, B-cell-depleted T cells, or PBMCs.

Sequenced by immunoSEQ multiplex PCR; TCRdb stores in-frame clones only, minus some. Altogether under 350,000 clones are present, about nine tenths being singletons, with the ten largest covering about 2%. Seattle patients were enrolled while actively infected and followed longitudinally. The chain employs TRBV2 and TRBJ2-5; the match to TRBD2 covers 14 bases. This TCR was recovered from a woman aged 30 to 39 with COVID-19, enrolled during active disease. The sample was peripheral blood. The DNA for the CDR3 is TGTGCCAGCAAGGGACTAGCGGGGGTCGAGACCCAGTACTTC. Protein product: CASKGLAGVETQYF.